This record covers a single TCR beta chain. Its antigen is currently unknown. The sample is drawn from a study of blood T cells in healthy people across ages. Study results and caveats: Age brought a roughly linear fall in TCR beta diversity measured per million T cells.

The germline V gene has CDR1 LGHNA and CDR2 YSLEER. The CDR3 covers 15 residues. The J segment lost 11 bases and the V segment lost 0 bases, leaving 9 bases of the junction unmatched. Every donor gave roughly 9.2 milliliters of peripheral blood. Using a J-beta primer mix together with a sample-barcoded 5' primer, a second PCR was run for about 7 to 12 cycles. The template-switch adaptor was a 5' adaptor with 12 random nucleotides. It tagged each cDNA molecule. Via MiXCR, TCRdb re-called the 5' RACE reads, giving one row per CDR3 protein. Here the sample spans approximately 1.5 million distinct CDR3 sequences, around 40% being singletons.

This chain links TRBV4-3 with TRBJ2-5; 10 bases align to TRBD2. Material: blood. This TCR derives from a woman between 18 and 30 years old in good health. This chain's CDR3 is CASSQDLAGERGQYF. CDR3 bases: TGCGCCAGCAGCCAAGATCTAGCGGGAGAGAGAGGGCAGTACTTC.